Listed below are T cell receptor beta chains from one sample, sequenced in a study of T cell responses to AZD1222 COVID-19 vaccine. This table comes from immunoSEQ multiplex PCR, and its TCRdb copy is limited to in-frame clones, with some not included. The sample gives tens of thousands of clones, over 80% of which show up once; 18% is in the top ten. The input for sequencing was peripheral blood, taken 28 days after the second AZD1222 dose. These receptors were obtained from an adult who received the AZD1222 COVID-19 vaccine. CDR3s include the opening cysteine and the closing phenylalanine or tryptophan. Each record gives: J gene, clone size, D gene, V gene, CDR3 DNA, CDR3 protein. The D gene is left open where the match is weak. Only part of the rows carry a size: once, few, many, or a class if the clone is expanded.

>TRBJ1-3|-|-|TRBV11-3
TGTGCCAGCAGCTTAGATGCTCGGTCTGGAAACACCATATATTTT
CASSLDARSGNTIYF
>TRBJ2-7|-|-|TRBV6-5
TGTGCCAGCAGGGACACCAGCTCCTACGAGCAGTACTTC
CASRDTSSYEQYF
>TRBJ1-2|-|-|TRBV27
TGTGCCAGCAGTATAGCTGGGGCTCGATCTCATGGCTACACCTTC
CASSIAGARSHGYTF
>TRBJ1-5|-|TRBD1|TRBV5-8
TGTGCCAGCAGCACCGCGACAGGGCGTGGGCAGCCCCAGCATTTT
CASSTATGRGQPQHF
>TRBJ2-1|-|TRBD1|TRBV4-2
TGTGCCAGCAGCCAAGTCCAGGGGGCAACCAGTGAGCAGTTCTTC
CASSQVQGATSEQFF
>TRBJ1-4|-|-|TRBV15
TGTGCCACCAGCACCCGACAGTCAACTCGTGAAAAACTGTTTTTT
CATSTRQSTREKLFF
>TRBJ2-2|few|-|TRBV5-4
TGTGCCAGCAGCTTGGCGTCTGGCAGGGTGACCGGGGAGCTGTTTTTT
CASSLASGRVTGELFF
>TRBJ1-6|-|TRBD1|TRBV19
TGTGCCAGTATCCCGGACAGGGCAGTCGGTTCACCCCTCCACTTT
CASIPDRAVGSPLHF
>TRBJ2-7|-|TRBD1|TRBV28
TGTGCCAGCAGTGCTACAGGGGGCGCTTTATCCGAGCAGTACTTC
CASSATGGALSEQYF
>TRBJ1-5|-|-|TRBV19
TGTGCCAGTAGTACGGCCCTGAGTCAGCCCCAGCATTTT
CASSTALSQPQHF
>TRBJ2-7|-|-|TRBV7-2
TGTGCCAGCAGCTTCAGGTGGGACGAGCAGTACTTC
CASSFRWDEQYF
>TRBJ1-2|-|TRBD1|TRBV28
TGTGCCAGCAGTTTGGCAGGGGGCTTCGTCTATGGCTACACCTTC
CASSLAGGFVYGYTF
>TRBJ2-5|-|TRBD1|TRBV19
TGTGCCAGTAGTATGACAGGGGGAGTAGAGACCCAGTACTTC
CASSMTGGVETQYF
>TRBJ2-2|-|-|TRBV6-5
TGTGCCAGCAAAAGACAGCTTAACACCGGGGAGCTGTTTTTT
CASKRQLNTGELFF